The 5 T cell receptor beta chains reported below all come from one sample, sequenced in a study of T cell responses to AZD1222 COVID-19 vaccine. Using immunoSEQ multiplex PCR, the repertoire was profiled, and TCRdb retains in-frame clones only, with some absent. The table lists about 79,000 clones, around 92% of them singletons. The sample here was peripheral blood, taken on day 0 of MenACWY control vaccination. The receptors come from an adult in good health.

A single count supports this clone. The chain links TRBV12-3 or TRBV12-4 to TRBJ1-1; D gene unclear. V was clipped by 5 bases and J by 6 bases, with 10 bases between them. This CDR3 spans 12 amino acids. As DNA, the CDR3 is TGTGCCAGCAGTCTTAGGGCTGCTGAAGCTTTCTTT. Its protein product is CASSLRAAEAFF.

The J gene is TRBJ1-1, the V gene TRBV3-1 (or the pseudogene TRBV3-2); D possibly corresponds to TRBD1 (5 bases). Trimming left V 0 bases short and J 7 bases short, with 9 bases between. The length of the CDR3 is 13 residues. Germline loops: CDR1 LGHDT, CDR2 YNNKEL (reference sequence). CDR3: CASSQDPRVEAFF. CDR3 bases: TGTGCCAGCAGCCAAGATCCCAGGGTTGAAGCTTTCTTT.

The chain combines TRBV7-2 with TRBJ1-3, with no clear D. Germline V gives CDR1 SGHTA, CDR2 FQGNSA. This CDR3 contains 15 residues. V lost 0 bases and J lost 0, with 6 bases in between. The CDR3 nucleotides are TGTGCCAGCAGCTTAGCCACAGACTCTGGAAACACCATATATTTT. Translation gives CASSLATDSGNTIYF.

This sequence joins TRBV28 and TRBJ2-3; 11 nucleotides agree with TRBD2. The CDR3 loop spans 15 amino acids. CDR1 is MDHEN and CDR2 is SYDVKM in the germline V gene. V lost 6 bases to trimming and J lost 5 bases; unmatched junction nucleotides: 7. CDR3: CASSSLSGRGDTQYF. The CDR3 region has the DNA TGTGCCAGCAGCTCCCTTAGCGGGAGGGGAGATACGCAGTATTTT.

This clone was seen a few times. The V gene is TRBV28, the J gene TRBJ2-7; D may correspond to TRBD1 or TRBD2 (6 bases each). This CDR3 contains 13 residues. With 6 bases removed from V and 7 bases from J, the gap between germline ends came to 16 bases. The germline V gene encodes CDR1 MDHEN and CDR2 SYDVKM. Written as DNA, the CDR3 is TGTGCCAGCAGGGACAACACAGGGAGGGAGCAGTACTTC. Residues: CASRDNTGREQYF.